A selection of T cell receptor beta chains follows, all from one sample in a study of type 1 and type 2 diabetes patients. TCRdb reprocessed the multiplex PCR reads via MiXCR and lists one record per CDR3 protein. The data show 250,000 to 300,000 distinct CDR3 sequences, over 45% seen once. Material for sequencing was peripheral blood mononuclear cells (PBMCs). The receptor source for this set is a man between 18 and 29 years old with type 2 diabetes. CDR3s include the opening cysteine and the closing phenylalanine or tryptophan. D genes are given only for firm matches. Clone size is shown for a subset of rows, as once, few, many or a class of expanded clone.

cdr3_nt: TGTGCCAGCAGACCCGCCGGGGACAGGAGAGACGAGCAGTACTTC
cdr3_aa: CASRPAGDRRDEQYF
v_call: TRBV7-6
clone_size: few
j_call: TRBJ2-7
d_call: TRBD1

cdr3_nt: TGTGCCAGCAGCTTATTGGATTACAATGAGCAGTTCTTC
cdr3_aa: CASSLLDYNEQFF
v_call: TRBV7-9
clone_size: -
j_call: TRBJ2-1
d_call: -

cdr3_nt: TGTGCCACCAGCAGAGGTGGCGAGAACTACGAGCAGTACTTC
cdr3_aa: CATSRGGENYEQYF
v_call: TRBV15
clone_size: -
j_call: TRBJ2-7
d_call: -

cdr3_nt: TGTGCCAGCAGTTACCTGCAGAGCTACGAGCAGTACTTC
cdr3_aa: CASSYLQSYEQYF
v_call: TRBV6-6
clone_size: many
j_call: TRBJ2-7
d_call: -

cdr3_nt: TGTGCCAGCAGCTTAGTCGGCAGGGAAGAGACCCAGTACTTC
cdr3_aa: CASSLVGREETQYF
v_call: TRBV7-2
clone_size: few
j_call: TRBJ2-5
d_call: -

cdr3_nt: TGTGCCAGCAGGGATAGAGACAGGGTTGGCTACACCTTC
cdr3_aa: CASRDRDRVGYTF
v_call: TRBV6-2/TRBV6-3
clone_size: few
j_call: TRBJ1-2
d_call: TRBD1

cdr3_nt: TGTGCCAGCAGTGACCCCGCAGGGCAAGACTATGGCTACACCTTC
cdr3_aa: CASSDPAGQDYGYTF
v_call: TRBV2
clone_size: many
j_call: TRBJ1-2
d_call: -

cdr3_nt: TGTGCCAGCAGTGACGGGGCTGCTACGCCAGATACGCAGTATTTT
cdr3_aa: CASSDGAATPDTQYF
v_call: TRBV6-4
clone_size: -
j_call: TRBJ2-3
d_call: -

cdr3_nt: TGTGCCAGCAGCTTGACTACTAGCGGGGTATCCAATGAGCAGTTCTTC
cdr3_aa: CASSLTTSGVSNEQFF
v_call: TRBV7-8
clone_size: few
j_call: TRBJ2-1
d_call: TRBD2

cdr3_nt: TGTGCCAGCAGCGCGGGCGCGAAGCTTAATGAGCAGTTCTTC
cdr3_aa: CASSAGAKLNEQFF
v_call: TRBV7-8
clone_size: -
j_call: TRBJ2-1
d_call: -

cdr3_nt: TGTGCCATCAGTGAGTCGAGTCGAGGCCAAGAGACCCAGTACTTC
cdr3_aa: CAISESSRGQETQYF
v_call: TRBV10-2
clone_size: -
j_call: TRBJ2-5
d_call: -

cdr3_nt: TGTGCCACCAGCAGAGGGGGATACGCGGAAAACTACGAGCAGTACTTC
cdr3_aa: CATSRGGYAENYEQYF
v_call: TRBV15
clone_size: -
j_call: TRBJ2-7
d_call: -

cdr3_nt: TGTGCCAGCAGCTTATTATCTAGCGGCGGGGAGCTGTTTTTT
cdr3_aa: CASSLLSSGGELFF
v_call: TRBV7-2
clone_size: -
j_call: TRBJ2-2
d_call: TRBD2

cdr3_nt: TGCGCCAGCTTCTCTGGAGCCGCTCCGGGCGACGAGCAGTACTTC
cdr3_aa: CASFSGAAPGDEQYF
v_call: TRBV5-1
clone_size: -
j_call: TRBJ2-7
d_call: -

cdr3_nt: TGTGCCAGCAGTTTTCGGGGACCCGGAGCTGAAGCTTTCTTT
cdr3_aa: CASSFRGPGAEAFF
v_call: TRBV28
clone_size: few
j_call: TRBJ1-1
d_call: -

cdr3_nt: TGTGCCAGCAGTTTAGGGGGCGCGGTGCTCGTCACTGAAGCTTTCTTT
cdr3_aa: CASSLGGAVLVTEAFF
v_call: TRBV2
clone_size: -
j_call: TRBJ1-1
d_call: TRBD1

cdr3_nt: TGTGCCAGCAGCGACGGTCGGGTCGGCGATAACCCGTACCAAGAGACCCAGTACTTC
cdr3_aa: CASSDGRVGDNPYQETQYF
v_call: TRBV7-3
clone_size: -
j_call: TRBJ2-5
d_call: -

cdr3_nt: TGTGCCAGCAGTGTCTCATTTAGGGACAGCTATACCGGGGAGCTGTTTTTT
cdr3_aa: CASSVSFRDSYTGELFF
v_call: TRBV6-1
clone_size: once
j_call: TRBJ2-2
d_call: TRBD1

cdr3_nt: TGTGCCAGCAGTAAGGAGCGGGGGGGAACGAAGACCCAGTACTTC
cdr3_aa: CASSKERGGTKTQYF
v_call: TRBV2
clone_size: many
j_call: TRBJ2-5
d_call: TRBD2

cdr3_nt: TGCGCCAGCAGTCCGGGAGACCCCCAAGAGACCCAGTACTTC
cdr3_aa: CASSPGDPQETQYF
v_call: TRBV10-1
clone_size: few
j_call: TRBJ2-5
d_call: -

cdr3_nt: TGCGCCAGCGGCCGGGGACTAGCGGGTAGGGAGCAGTACTTC
cdr3_aa: CASGRGLAGREQYF
v_call: TRBV4-1
clone_size: -
j_call: TRBJ2-7
d_call: TRBD2

cdr3_nt: TGTGCCAGTAGCCCCCATAGGGGGTTCCGTGGTGGGGAGCTGTTTTTT
cdr3_aa: CASSPHRGFRGGELFF
v_call: TRBV19
clone_size: few
j_call: TRBJ2-2
d_call: -

cdr3_nt: TGTGCCACCCTGGGACAGGGGCGGTACTACGAGCAGTACTTC
cdr3_aa: CATLGQGRYYEQYF
v_call: TRBV2
clone_size: -
j_call: TRBJ2-7
d_call: TRBD1

cdr3_nt: TGCAGTGCTAGTACGGGGGCGAATTCACCCCTCCACTTT
cdr3_aa: CSASTGANSPLHF
v_call: TRBV20-1
clone_size: -
j_call: TRBJ1-6
d_call: -

cdr3_nt: TGTGCCAGCAGTCCGGGGACGGGTTATAGCAATCAGCCCCAGCATTTT
cdr3_aa: CASSPGTGYSNQPQHF
v_call: TRBV27
clone_size: -
j_call: TRBJ1-5
d_call: -

cdr3_nt: TGTGCCAGTAGTATAGATTCCTCGGGTACAGGATACAATTCACCCCTCCACTTT
cdr3_aa: CASSIDSSGTGYNSPLHF
v_call: TRBV19
clone_size: few
j_call: TRBJ1-6
d_call: -

cdr3_nt: TGTGCCAGCAGCTTAGCGTCTCAGGACAGGGGGAATGAGCAGTTCTTC
cdr3_aa: CASSLASQDRGNEQFF
v_call: TRBV7-9
clone_size: -
j_call: TRBJ2-1
d_call: TRBD1

cdr3_nt: TGTGCCAGTGGGAGGGACGCCGGACTAGCGGGAGTTCCCGGGGAGCTGTTTTTC
cdr3_aa: CASGRDAGLAGVPGELFF
v_call: TRBV6-6
clone_size: -
j_call: TRBJ2-2
d_call: TRBD2

cdr3_nt: TGTGCCAGCAGCTTATCTGGCTATGAGCAGTTCTTC
cdr3_aa: CASSLSGYEQFF
v_call: TRBV7-2
clone_size: few
j_call: TRBJ2-1
d_call: -

cdr3_nt: TGTGCCAGCAGTTACGAACGTATGAACACTGAAGCTTTCTTT
cdr3_aa: CASSYERMNTEAFF
v_call: TRBV6-5
clone_size: -
j_call: TRBJ1-1
d_call: -

cdr3_nt: TGTGCCAGCAGAAGGACTGCAAACTATGGCTACACCTTC
cdr3_aa: CASRRTANYGYTF
v_call: TRBV27
clone_size: -
j_call: TRBJ1-2
d_call: -

cdr3_nt: TGCAGTGTTCATCCCAGGGCAACTAATGAAAAACTGTTTTTT
cdr3_aa: CSVHPRATNEKLFF
v_call: TRBV20-1
clone_size: few
j_call: TRBJ1-4
d_call: -

cdr3_nt: TGTGCCAGCAGCTTAGTGGGGGGGGCCGTCACCGGGGAGCTGTTTTTT
cdr3_aa: CASSLVGGAVTGELFF
v_call: TRBV7-3
clone_size: -
j_call: TRBJ2-2
d_call: -

cdr3_nt: TGTGCCAGCAGTGGGACGGAGATCTCTGGGGCCAACGTCCTGACTTTC
cdr3_aa: CASSGTEISGANVLTF
v_call: TRBV2
clone_size: -
j_call: TRBJ2-6
d_call: -

cdr3_nt: TGTGCCTGCAACGAGGAGGAGTTCATCAATGAGCAGTTCTTC
cdr3_aa: CACNEEEFINEQFF
v_call: TRBV2
clone_size: once
j_call: TRBJ2-1
d_call: -

cdr3_nt: TGCAGCGTAGAGGTAGGACAGGGTGGCTACGAGCAGTACTTC
cdr3_aa: CSVEVGQGGYEQYF
v_call: TRBV29-1
clone_size: few
j_call: TRBJ2-7
d_call: TRBD1

cdr3_nt: TGCAGTGCTAGCAGAAGTTTTGGCTACACCTTC
cdr3_aa: CSASRSFGYTF
v_call: TRBV20-1
clone_size: -
j_call: TRBJ1-2
d_call: -

cdr3_nt: TGTGCCAGCAGTGTGCGAACTAGCGGGGTATACGAGCAGTACTTC
cdr3_aa: CASSVRTSGVYEQYF
v_call: TRBV27
clone_size: -
j_call: TRBJ2-7
d_call: TRBD2

cdr3_nt: TGTGCCATCAATTCACAGGGGGCTGATGAGCAGTTCTTC
cdr3_aa: CAINSQGADEQFF
v_call: TRBV10-3
clone_size: -
j_call: TRBJ2-1
d_call: TRBD1

cdr3_nt: TGTGCCAGCACGAAATCCGGCACAGATACGCAGTATTTT
cdr3_aa: CASTKSGTDTQYF
v_call: TRBV6-6
clone_size: -
j_call: TRBJ2-3
d_call: -

cdr3_nt: TGTGCCAGCAGTTGGGACAGGGGTGGCTACACCTTC
cdr3_aa: CASSWDRGGYTF
v_call: TRBV12-3/TRBV12-4
clone_size: -
j_call: TRBJ1-2
d_call: TRBD1

cdr3_nt: TGTGCCAGCATTAAAGGAGGTCGGATCAATCAGCCCCAGCATTTT
cdr3_aa: CASIKGGRINQPQHF
v_call: TRBV6-2/TRBV6-3
clone_size: -
j_call: TRBJ1-5
d_call: -

cdr3_nt: TGTACCAGCAGTGCGGACAGGGGGTCGGAGGGCTACACCTTC
cdr3_aa: CTSSADRGSEGYTF
v_call: TRBV2
clone_size: -
j_call: TRBJ1-2
d_call: TRBD1

cdr3_nt: TGTGCCAGCAGGTTGACGGGACACGGAACCTACGAGCAGTACTTC
cdr3_aa: CASRLTGHGTYEQYF
v_call: TRBV2
clone_size: many
j_call: TRBJ2-7
d_call: -

cdr3_nt: TGTGCCAGCAGTTTACGGGGGTCCGGGGAGTATGGCTACACCTTC
cdr3_aa: CASSLRGSGEYGYTF
v_call: TRBV12-3/TRBV12-4
clone_size: few
j_call: TRBJ1-2
d_call: -

cdr3_nt: TGTGCCAGCAGCCAAGACGGTCTAGCGGGAGGCCAAGAGACCCAGTACTTC
cdr3_aa: CASSQDGLAGGQETQYF
v_call: TRBV14
clone_size: -
j_call: TRBJ2-5
d_call: TRBD2

cdr3_nt: TGTGCCCGCGAGTTTGGCTACGAGCAGTACTTC
cdr3_aa: CAREFGYEQYF
v_call: TRBV30
clone_size: few
j_call: TRBJ2-7
d_call: -

cdr3_nt: TGTGCCAGTAGTATTGGCGCAGACAGGTCCAATCAGCCCCAGCATTTT
cdr3_aa: CASSIGADRSNQPQHF
v_call: TRBV19
clone_size: -
j_call: TRBJ1-5
d_call: -

cdr3_nt: TGTGTCAGCAGTGAATCGTCTCTAGATACGCAGTATTTT
cdr3_aa: CVSSESSLDTQYF
v_call: TRBV2
clone_size: -
j_call: TRBJ2-3
d_call: -

cdr3_nt: TGTGCCCCGGTCGGGGTGGCCTCCTACAATGAGCAGTTCTTC
cdr3_aa: CAPVGVASYNEQFF
v_call: TRBV30
clone_size: -
j_call: TRBJ2-1
d_call: -

cdr3_nt: TGCGGTGCCCCGGGAGGGGACGCGTCCTACGAGCAGTACTTC
cdr3_aa: CGAPGGDASYEQYF
v_call: TRBV20-1
clone_size: -
j_call: TRBJ2-7
d_call: TRBD2

cdr3_nt: TGTGCCTGGGCCCTGGGCCTCCAAGAGACCCAGTACTTC
cdr3_aa: CAWALGLQETQYF
v_call: TRBV30
clone_size: -
j_call: TRBJ2-5
d_call: -

cdr3_nt: TGTGCCAGTACCAACCGGACAGGGAAGTCTTCGTTCTATGGCTACACCTTC
cdr3_aa: CASTNRTGKSSFYGYTF
v_call: TRBV19
clone_size: -
j_call: TRBJ1-2
d_call: TRBD1

cdr3_nt: TGTGCCACCAGTGATTGGGACAGGGACACTAATGAAAAACTGTTTTTT
cdr3_aa: CATSDWDRDTNEKLFF
v_call: TRBV24-1
clone_size: -
j_call: TRBJ1-4
d_call: TRBD1

cdr3_nt: TGTGCCAGTAGTATGGGCGGCAGGGACACTGAAGCTTTCTTT
cdr3_aa: CASSMGGRDTEAFF
v_call: TRBV19
clone_size: few
j_call: TRBJ1-1
d_call: -

cdr3_nt: TGCAGTGCTAGAGATAATGTAGTTGGTGCCGGGGAGCTGTTTTTT
cdr3_aa: CSARDNVVGAGELFF
v_call: TRBV20-1
clone_size: -
j_call: TRBJ2-2
d_call: -

cdr3_nt: TGCAGCGTTGAGGCTAGCTCCTACAATGAGCAGTTCTTC
cdr3_aa: CSVEASSYNEQFF
v_call: TRBV29-1
clone_size: -
j_call: TRBJ2-1
d_call: -

cdr3_nt: TGTGCCAGCAGCTTAGGGGCAACCTCCTCCTACGAGCAGTACTTC
cdr3_aa: CASSLGATSSYEQYF
v_call: TRBV7-2
clone_size: few
j_call: TRBJ2-7
d_call: -

cdr3_nt: TGTGCCAGCCGCGATAGAACAGGGTACTCTCCCCTCCACTTT
cdr3_aa: CASRDRTGYSPLHF
v_call: TRBV25-1
clone_size: -
j_call: TRBJ1-6
d_call: -